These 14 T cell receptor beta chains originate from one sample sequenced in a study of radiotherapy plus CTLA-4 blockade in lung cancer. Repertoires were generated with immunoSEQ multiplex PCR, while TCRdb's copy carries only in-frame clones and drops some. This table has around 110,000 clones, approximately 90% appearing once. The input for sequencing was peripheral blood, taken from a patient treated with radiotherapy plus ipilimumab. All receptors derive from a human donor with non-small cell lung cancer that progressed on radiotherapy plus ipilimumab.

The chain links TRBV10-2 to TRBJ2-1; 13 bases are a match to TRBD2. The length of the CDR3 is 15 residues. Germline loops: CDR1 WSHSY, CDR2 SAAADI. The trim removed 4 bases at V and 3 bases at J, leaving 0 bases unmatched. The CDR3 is CASSGTSGGYNEQFF. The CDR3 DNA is TGCGCCAGCAGTGGGACTAGCGGGGGCTACAATGAGCAGTTCTTC.

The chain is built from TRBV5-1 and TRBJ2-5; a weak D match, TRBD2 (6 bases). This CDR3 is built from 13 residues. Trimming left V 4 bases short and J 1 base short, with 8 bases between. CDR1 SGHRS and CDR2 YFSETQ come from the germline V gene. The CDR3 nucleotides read TGCGCCAGCAGCAGGGACTTCCAAGAGACCCAGTACTTC. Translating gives CASSRDFQETQYF. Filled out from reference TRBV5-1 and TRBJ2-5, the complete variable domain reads KAGVTQTPRYLIKTRGQQVTLSCSPISGHRSVSWYQQTPGQGLQFLFEYFSETQRNKGNFPGRFSGRQFSNSRSEMNVSTLELGDSALYLCASSRDFQETQYFGPGTRLLVL.

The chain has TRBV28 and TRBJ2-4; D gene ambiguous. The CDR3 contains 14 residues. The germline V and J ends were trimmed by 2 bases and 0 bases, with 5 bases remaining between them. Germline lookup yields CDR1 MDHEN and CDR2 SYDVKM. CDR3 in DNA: TGTGCCAGCAGTTTACAGGCAGCCAAAAACATTCAGTACTTC. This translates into CASSLQAAKNIQYF.

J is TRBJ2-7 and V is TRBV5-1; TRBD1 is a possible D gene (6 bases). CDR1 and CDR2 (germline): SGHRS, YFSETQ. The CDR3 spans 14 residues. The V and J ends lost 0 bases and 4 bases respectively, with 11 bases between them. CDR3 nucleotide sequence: TGCGCCAGCAGCTTGGAACAGGGTTTTTACGAGCAGTACTTC. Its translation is CASSLEQGFYEQYF.

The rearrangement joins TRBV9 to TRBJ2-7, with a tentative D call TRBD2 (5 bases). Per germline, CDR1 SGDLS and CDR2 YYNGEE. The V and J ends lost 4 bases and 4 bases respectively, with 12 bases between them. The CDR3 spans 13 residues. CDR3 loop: CASSLSPGYEQYF. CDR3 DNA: TGTGCCAGCAGCCTCAGTCCGGGGTACGAGCAGTACTTC.

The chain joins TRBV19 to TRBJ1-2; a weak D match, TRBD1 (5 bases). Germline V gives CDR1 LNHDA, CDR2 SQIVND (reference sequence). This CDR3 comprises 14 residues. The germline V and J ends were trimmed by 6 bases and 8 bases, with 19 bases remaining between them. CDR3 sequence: CASRASGTSRGYTF. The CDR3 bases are TGTGCCAGTAGAGCTTCCGGGACGTCTAGGGGCTACACCTTC.

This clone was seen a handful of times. This chain's CDR3 is CASSAGLAGYNEQFF. Here the CDR3 DNA reads TGTGCCAGCAGCGCGGGACTAGCGGGCTACAATGAGCAGTTCTTC. The genes are TRBV9 and TRBJ2-1; 12 bases map to TRBD2. Unmatched junction bases numbered 1, after V lost 3 bases and J lost 3 bases. The CDR3 runs 15 residues. In germline, CDR1 is SGDLS, CDR2 YYNGEE. Full variable domain (rest looked up from reference TRBV9 and TRBJ2-1): DSGVTQTPKHLITATGQRVTLRCSPRSGDLSVYWYQQSLDQGLQFLIQYYNGEERAKGNILERFSAQQFPDLHSELNLSSLELGDSALYFCASSAGLAGYNEQFFGPGTRLTVL.

Here the CDR3 DNA reads TGCGCCAGCAGCTTCCTAGCGGGAGTGGAGAATGAGCAGTTCTTC. This translates into CASSFLAGVENEQFF. This chain connects TRBV5-1 to TRBJ2-1, with 10 bases aligning to TRBD2. Germline loops: CDR1 SGHRS, CDR2 YFSETQ. The V and J ends lost 2 bases and 7 bases, in that order; junction bases with no gene match: 6. The CDR3 extends over 15 amino acids.

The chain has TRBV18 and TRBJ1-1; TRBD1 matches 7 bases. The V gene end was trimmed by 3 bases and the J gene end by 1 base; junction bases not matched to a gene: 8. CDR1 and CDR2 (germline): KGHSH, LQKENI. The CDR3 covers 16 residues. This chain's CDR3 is CASSPPGQQQNTEAFF. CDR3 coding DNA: TGTGCCAGCTCACCTCCGGGACAGCAGCAGAACACTGAAGCTTTCTTT. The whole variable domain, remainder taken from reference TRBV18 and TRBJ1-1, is NAGVMQNPRHLVRRRGQEARLRCSPMKGHSHVYWYRQLPEEGLKFMVYLQKENIIDESGMPKERFSAEFPKEGPSILRIQQVVRGDSAAYFCASSPPGQQQNTEAFFGQGTRLTVV.

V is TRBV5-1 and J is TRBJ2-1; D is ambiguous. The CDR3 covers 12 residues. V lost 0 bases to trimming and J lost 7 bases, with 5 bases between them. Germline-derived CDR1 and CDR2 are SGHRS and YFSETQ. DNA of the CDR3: TGCGCCAGCAGCTTGGGGGGAAATGAGCAGTTCTTC. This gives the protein CASSLGGNEQFF.

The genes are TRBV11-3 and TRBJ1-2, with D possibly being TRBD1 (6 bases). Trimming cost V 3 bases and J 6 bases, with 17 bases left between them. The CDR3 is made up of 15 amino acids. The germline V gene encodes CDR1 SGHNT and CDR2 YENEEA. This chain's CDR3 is CASSFLGQPGDGYTF. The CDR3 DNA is TGTGCCAGCAGCTTCCTTGGACAGCCCGGGGATGGCTACACCTTC.

CDR3 DNA sequence: TGTGCCAGCTCCAGGGGTTTCGGGAGTAGCGAGCAGTTCTTC. It is translated as CASSRGFGSSEQFF. The gene calls are TRBV27 and TRBJ2-1, with D perhaps given as TRBD1 or TRBD2 (6 bases each). The V gene lost 8 bases and the J gene lost 10 bases, with 21 bases spanning the gap. Germline CDR1 reads MNHEY; CDR2 reads SMNVEV (reference sequence). The CDR3 runs to 14 residues.

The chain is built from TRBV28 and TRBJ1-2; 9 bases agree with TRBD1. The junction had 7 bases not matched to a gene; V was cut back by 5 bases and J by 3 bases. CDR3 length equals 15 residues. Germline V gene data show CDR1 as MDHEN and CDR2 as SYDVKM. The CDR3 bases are TGTGCCAGCAGTCCCGGGACAGGGAGGGACTATGGCTACACCTTC. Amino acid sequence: CASSPGTGRDYGYTF.

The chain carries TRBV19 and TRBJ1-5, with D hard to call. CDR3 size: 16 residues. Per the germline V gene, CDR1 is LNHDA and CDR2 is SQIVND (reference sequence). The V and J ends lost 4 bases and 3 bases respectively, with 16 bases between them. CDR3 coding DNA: TGTGCCAGTAGTAAAACGACCAGTGCACACAATCAGCCCCAGCATTTT. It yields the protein CASSKTTSAHNQPQHF.